This T cell receptor beta chain emerged from a study of technical replicates of blood from a handful of donors. The germline V gene encodes CDR1 MNHEY and CDR2 SVGAGI. This CDR3 region has 12 residues. Trimming pared 4 bases from V and 5 bases from J, leaving 8 bases between. Data came from immunoSEQ multiplex PCR; TCRdb stores just in-frame clones and leaves some out. The table lists 70,000 to 95,000 clones, 95% to 98% of them singletons, with roughly 0.17% in the top ten. The sequenced sample was T cells isolated from PBMCs. The source is a human donor in good health. The rearrangement links TRBV6-5 to TRBJ1-1, with D possibly being TRBD1 (6 bases). CDR3: CASSFQGTEAFF. In nucleotides, the CDR3 is TGTGCCAGCAGTTTTCAGGGGACTGAAGCTTTCTTT.